Each of the 13 T cell receptor beta chains below was sequenced from the same sample in a study of blood T cells in healthy people across ages. Through a sample-barcoded 5' primer and a J-beta primer mix, a second PCR was run for about 6 to 11 cycles. MiXCR, run by TCRdb on the 5' RACE reads, gives a single entry per CDR3 protein. The table has a few hundred thousand distinct CDR3 sequences, 27% seen once; the top ten hold 15% to 20%. Sequencing was performed on blood. Source of these receptors: a woman aged 65 to 85 in good health.

This rearrangement joins TRBV20-1 to TRBJ2-7; 8 bases line up with TRBD1. The J segment lost 2 bases and the V segment lost 3 bases, leaving 3 bases of the junction unmatched. This CDR3 spans 13 amino acids. Per the germline V gene, CDR1 is DFQATT and CDR2 is SNEGSKA (reference sequence). This CDR3 is CSARDRVTYEQYF. The CDR3 nucleotides are TGCAGTGCTAGGGACAGGGTGACCTACGAGCAGTACTTC.

The sample holds a few counts of this clonotype. The rearrangement links TRBV12-3 or TRBV12-4 to TRBJ1-5; D is uncertain. CDR3 size: 15 residues. The germline V and J ends were trimmed by 6 bases and 6 bases, with 18 bases remaining between them. DNA for the CDR3: TGTGCCAGCAGCCAATCGGACTTGATGAGTCAGCCCCAGCATTTT. Amino acids: CASSQSDLMSQPQHF.

This chain connects TRBV11-3 to TRBJ2-5, with 7 bases that match TRBD2. The J call may be wrong; the DNA end is better matched by TRBJ2-1. The CDR3 runs 15 residues. CDR1 SGHNT and CDR2 YENEEA come from the germline V gene. Written as DNA, the CDR3 is TGTGCCAGCAGCTTAGTTTTGGCTAGCGGTAATGAGCAGTTCTTC. Protein product: CASSLVLASGNEQFF.

The rearrangement links TRBV5-1 to TRBJ2-3; possible D gene TRBD1, 5 bases. V was pared by 7 bases and J by 3 bases, with 9 bases between. Germline CDR1 SGHRS, CDR2 YFSETQ. The CDR3 sequence is 12 residues long. CDR3 in amino acids: CASGARTDTQYF. The CDR3 region has the DNA TGCGCCAGCGGGGCTAGAACAGATACGCAGTATTTT. Based on the CDR3 plus reference TRBV5-1 and TRBJ2-3, the full variable domain is KAGVTQTPRYLIKTRGQQVTLSCSPISGHRSVSWYQQTPGQGLQFLFEYFSETQRNKGNFPGRFSGRQFSNSRSEMNVSTLELGDSALYLCASGARTDTQYFGPGTRLTVL.

The chain joins TRBV7-9 to TRBJ1-4; 10 nucleotides align to TRBD1. CDR3 length: 14 residues. The germline V gene encodes CDR1 SEHNR and CDR2 FQNEAQ (reference sequence). V shed 5 bases and J 7 bases; nucleotides not matched to a gene: 4. CDR3 bases: TGTGCCAGCAGCACGACAGGGGGCGTTGAAAAACTGTTTTTT. It specifies CASSTTGGVEKLFF.

This chain links TRBV7-9 with TRBJ2-7; 9 nucleotides match TRBD1. This CDR3 contains 14 residues. V was pared by 6 bases and J by 6 bases, with 9 bases of the junction left unmatched. Germline CDR1 reads SEHNR; CDR2 reads FQNEAQ (reference sequence). CDR3 coding DNA: TGTGCCAGCAGTTCAATGGACAGGGGACCCGAGCAGTACTTC. Translated: CASSSMDRGPEQYF.

The J gene is TRBJ2-3, the V gene TRBV29-1; D uncertain. This CDR3 contains 16 residues. Germline V gene data show CDR1 as SQVTM and CDR2 as ANQGSEA. Trimming took 0 bases from V and 0 from J, leaving 13 bases between them. The CDR3 DNA is TGCAGCGTTGAAGACATCGGGCAGTATAGCACAGATACGCAGTATTTT. This translates into CSVEDIGQYSTDTQYF.

The gene calls are TRBV11-3 and TRBJ2-7, with a tentative D call TRBD1 (7 bases). This CDR3 is 18 amino acids long. V shed 5 bases and J shed 0 bases, with 23 bases lying between them. Germline lookup yields CDR1 SGHNT and CDR2 YENEEA. The CDR3 bases are TGTGCCAGCAGCCCCTTAGCTGCGGGACAGAGATTCTCCTACGAGCAGTACTTC. Protein sequence: CASSPLAAGQRFSYEQYF.

This clonotype was detected a few times. V usage is TRBV7-2 and J usage is TRBJ2-7, with a weak D call TRBD2 (5 bases). V was trimmed by 3 bases and J by 4 bases, leaving 7 bases between them. The CDR3 is 12 amino acids. Germline CDR1 and CDR2: SGHTA and FQGNSA. CDR3 nucleotides: TGTGCCAGCAGCTTCGCGGGTTACGAGCAGTACTTC. Amino acids: CASSFAGYEQYF.

CDR3: CASSLWNTEAFF. CDR3 nucleotides: TGTGCCAGCAGTTTGTGGAACACTGAAGCTTTCTTT. V is TRBV12-3 or TRBV12-4 and J is TRBJ1-1; D ambiguous. The CDR3 length is 12 residues. V was shortened by 3 bases and J by 1 base, with 3 bases between the two germline ends.

This clonotype has a count of ten or more. The chain carries TRBV12-5 and TRBJ2-5; TRBD2 matches 12 bases. V lost 4 bases and J lost 5; bases outside the gene matches: 14. CDR3 size: 18 residues. The germline gives CDR1 LGHNT, CDR2 FRNRAP. CDR3: CASGSVTSGGPWGETQYF. DNA of the CDR3: TGTGCTAGTGGTTCCGTGACTAGCGGGGGCCCTTGGGGGGAGACCCAGTACTTC. The whole variable domain, filled in from reference TRBV12-5 and TRBJ2-5, reads DARVTQTPRHKVTEMGQEVTMRCQPILGHNTVFWYRQTMMQGLELLAYFRNRAPLDDSGMPKDRFSAEMPDATLATLKIQPSEPRDSAVYFCASGSVTSGGPWGETQYFGPGTRLLVL.

The chain carries TRBV6-6 and TRBJ1-2; no definite D call. The CDR3 is 15 residues long. Germline values: CDR1 MNHNY, CDR2 SVGAGI (reference sequence). The ends were cut back, 0 bases at V and 0 bases at J, with 8 bases in the middle. CDR3 loop: CASSYSGGSNYGYTF. The CDR3 nucleotides read TGTGCCAGCAGTTACTCAGGAGGGTCTAACTATGGCTACACCTTC.

The table lists this clonotype with a few counts. V usage is TRBV11-2 and J usage is TRBJ1-2; D not certain. CDR1 and CDR2 (germline): SGHAT, FQNNGV. This CDR3 has 14 amino acids. V shed 6 bases and J shed 0 bases, with 11 bases lying between them. This CDR3 reads CASRGRNANYGYTF. In DNA form, the CDR3 reads TGTGCCAGCAGGGGCAGAAACGCTAACTATGGCTACACCTTC.